A single T cell receptor beta chain is shown here with its context. The data derive from a study of blood T cell repertoires in COVID-19. V lost 6 bases to trimming and J lost 4 bases; unmatched junction nucleotides: 8. Germline CDR1 is SQVTM and CDR2 is ANQGSEA. This CDR3 has 13 amino acids. TCRdb's copy holds only in-frame clones and misses some; the assay was immunoSEQ multiplex PCR. The sample has more than 200,000 clones; 88% are singletons. The sequencing input was peripheral blood. This receptor was obtained from an older woman with acute or convalescent COVID-19. The chain combines TRBV29-1 with TRBJ1-2; TRBD1 matches 7 bases. CDR3 amino acids: CSVRADRAYGYTF. CDR3 sequence (DNA): TGCAGCGTCCGTGCCGACAGGGCCTATGGCTACACCTTC.